This TCR beta chain came from a study of T cell repertoires in cytomegalovirus infection. About the study: In public TCR beta signatures, there were indications of both CMV infection and matching HLA type.

TCRdb re-analysed the reads in MiXCR, keeping a single row per CDR3 protein. The sample has around 130,000 distinct CDR3 sequences, about 24% seen once. This clonotype was seen more than once but under ten times. Its target is unknown. The sequencing sample was made of PBMCs, sequenced either directly or after in vitro stimulation (not recorded which). This TCR was sampled from a human donor in good health (CMV status not recorded). Some clones in this sample may be carry-over from other donors' samples.

The CDR3 DNA sequence: TGTGCCAGCAGCTCGTACGGTGAAGAGGTGCAGTACTTC. Its protein product is CASSSYGEEVQYF. The chain uses TRBV12-3 or TRBV12-4 and TRBJ2-7; D call uncertain. V was pared by 6 bases and J by 9 bases, with 18 bases between. The CDR3 has 13 residues.